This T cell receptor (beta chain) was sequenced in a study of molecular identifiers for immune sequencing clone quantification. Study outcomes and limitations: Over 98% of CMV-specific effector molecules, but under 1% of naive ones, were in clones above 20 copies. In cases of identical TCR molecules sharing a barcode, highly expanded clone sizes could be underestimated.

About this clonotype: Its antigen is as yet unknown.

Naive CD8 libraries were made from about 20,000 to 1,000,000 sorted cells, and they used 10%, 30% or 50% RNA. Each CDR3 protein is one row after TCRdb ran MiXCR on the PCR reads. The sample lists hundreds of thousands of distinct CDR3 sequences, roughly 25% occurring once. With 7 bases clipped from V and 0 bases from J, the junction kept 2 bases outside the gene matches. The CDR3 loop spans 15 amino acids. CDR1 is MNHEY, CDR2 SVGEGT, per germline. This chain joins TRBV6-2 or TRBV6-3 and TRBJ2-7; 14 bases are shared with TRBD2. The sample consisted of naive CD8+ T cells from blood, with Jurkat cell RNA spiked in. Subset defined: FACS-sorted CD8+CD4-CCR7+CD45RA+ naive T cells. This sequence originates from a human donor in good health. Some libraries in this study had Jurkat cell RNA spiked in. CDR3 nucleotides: TGTGCCAGCAACGGACTAGCGGGAGGCTCCTACGAGCAGTACTTC. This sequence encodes CASNGLAGGSYEQYF.